The 22 T cell receptor beta chains below were found in one sample sequenced in a study of beta chain features in type 1 diabetes. These TCRs' antigens remain unknown. Sequenced material consisted of expressed TCRB transcripts (all of the isolated RNA was reverse transcribed). Some clones are missing from TCRdb's copy, which holds only in-frame ones; the method was immunoSEQ multiplex PCR. The top ten clones hold just under 0.04% of a sample with 500,000 to 850,000 clones, over 11% of them seen once. Study results and caveats: The study found moderately but significantly shorter TCRB CDR3s in all four CD4+ subsets of Type 1 diabetes patients.

Input material: naive CD4+ T cells from blood. These receptors all come from a man in his late teens or twenties with type 1 diabetes.

This chain joins TRBV7-2 and TRBJ2-1; tentatively, D is TRBD1 (6 bases). Germline V gene data show CDR1 as SGHTA and CDR2 as FQGNSA. V lost 3 bases to trimming and J lost 7 bases, with 13 bases between them. The CDR3 is 14 amino acids. The CDR3 is CASSFRGVGNEQFF. The CDR3 DNA reads TGTGCCAGCAGCTTCAGGGGTGTGGGGAATGAGCAGTTCTTC.

This chain joins TRBV6-6 and TRBJ2-7; D is possibly TRBD1 (6 bases). Trimming took 2 bases from V and 6 from J, leaving 11 bases between them. Germline CDR1 reads MNHNY; CDR2 reads SVGAGI (reference sequence). CDR3 length: 13 amino acids. CDR3 nucleotide sequence: TGTGCCAGCAGTTACGTCATGGGGGCCGAGCAGTACTTC. Its translation is CASSYVMGAEQYF.

In this sample, this clone turned up a few times. The chain employs TRBV29-1 and TRBJ2-3; D may be TRBD2 (6 bases). The germline V gene encodes CDR1 SQVTM and CDR2 ANQGSEA. The length of the CDR3 is 14 residues. Trimming shortened V by 6 bases and J by 5 bases, and 18 bases separated the two germline ends. In nucleotides, the CDR3 is TGCAGCGTAGGTAGCGGCAAAGGACGAGATACGCAGTATTTT. Residues: CSVGSGKGRDTQYF.

The CDR3 DNA sequence: TGTGCCTGGAGTGTTACAGGCCCGGGGTATGGCTACACCTTC. This codes for CAWSVTGPGYGYTF. This chain uses TRBV30 with TRBJ1-2, with a tentative D call TRBD1 (5 bases). Germline CDR1 GTSNPN, CDR2 SVGIG (reference sequence). V was trimmed by 0 bases and J by 5 bases, leaving 13 bases between them. The CDR3 runs 14 residues. Complete variable domain (other parts from reference TRBV30 and TRBJ1-2): SQTIHQWPATLVQPVGSPLSLECTVEGTSNPNLYWYRQAAGRGLQLLFYSVGIGQISSEVPQNLSASRPQDRQFILSSKKLLLSDSGFYLCAWSVTGPGYGYTFGSGTRLTVV.

This chain links TRBV7-2 with TRBJ2-5, with a tentative D call TRBD2 (6 bases). In germline, CDR1 is SGHTA, CDR2 FQGNSA. With 10 bases removed from V and 4 bases from J, the gap between germline ends came to 16 bases. CDR3 size: 13 residues. The CDR3 loop reads CATSRGILETQYF. Here the CDR3 DNA reads TGTGCCACCTCCCGGGGGATATTAGAGACCCAGTACTTC.

This clone was picked up one time. V gene TRBV14 combines with J gene TRBJ2-5, with D tentatively TRBD1 (6 bases). Deletions cut 3 bases from V and 7 bases from J, with 9 bases between. Per the germline V gene, CDR1 is SGHDN and CDR2 is FVKESK. The CDR3 totals 12 residues. The CDR3 spells CASSHTGLTQYF. The CDR3 nucleotides read TGTGCCAGCAGCCATACAGGGTTGACCCAGTACTTC.

This clone was detected only a few times. The CDR3 nucleotides are TGTGCCAGCAGCCCTCGGCGGAGGACCTCCTACAATGAGCAGTTCTTC. Its protein is CASSPRRRTSYNEQFF. The chain has TRBV27 and TRBJ2-1; D might be TRBD2 (5 bases). Germline-derived CDR1 and CDR2 are MNHEY and SMNVEV (reference sequence). This CDR3 comprises 16 residues. The V gene lost 6 bases and the J gene lost 0 bases, with 15 bases spanning the gap.

This clone was seen a handful of times. The rearrangement joins TRBV27 to TRBJ2-2; D call uncertain. Germline V lookup: CDR1 MNHEY, CDR2 SMNVEV (reference sequence). V was cut by 0 bases and J by 2 bases, with 7 bases left in between. CDR3 length: 15 residues. In nucleotides, the CDR3 is TGTGCCAGCAGTTTATCGTATTCTAACACCGGGGAGCTGTTTTTT. Its translation: CASSLSYSNTGELFF.

The V call is TRBV5-4, the J call TRBJ2-3, with 11 nucleotides matching TRBD2. The CDR3 sequence is 16 residues long. The germline CDR1 and CDR2 sequences are SGHNT and YYREEE (reference sequence). The V gene end was trimmed by 4 bases and the J gene end by 3 bases; junction bases not matched to a gene: 7. The CDR3 here is CASSPRASGRTDTQYF. CDR3 nucleotide sequence: TGTGCCAGCAGCCCCCGGGCTAGCGGGAGGACAGATACGCAGTATTTT.

The chain uses TRBV29-1 and TRBJ2-2; perhaps TRBD2 as D (6 bases). Per germline, CDR1 SQVTM and CDR2 ANQGSEA. This CDR3 is 14 amino acids long. Trimming pared 6 bases from V and 6 bases from J, leaving 17 bases between. The CDR3 here is CSVRDSVAAGELFF. CDR3 in DNA: TGCAGCGTCCGGGACTCCGTTGCGGCCGGGGAGCTGTTTTTT.

This clone was seen a few times. A much larger clone lies a single base off, so this may be a read error. V usage is TRBV9 and J usage is TRBJ2-7; D remains ambiguous. CDR1 is SGDLS and CDR2 is YYNGEE in the germline V gene. The CDR3 loop spans 11 amino acids. The germline V and J ends were trimmed by 4 bases and 0 bases, with 2 bases remaining between them. The CDR3 DNA is TGTGCCAGCAGCTCCTCCTACGAGCAGTACTTC. This sequence encodes CASSSSYEQYF.

This clone has just a few counts. This sequence joins TRBV13 and TRBJ2-7; 10 bases agree with TRBD2. Trimming cost V 4 bases and J 7 bases; bases outside gene matches: 13. The CDR3 contains 16 residues. The germline CDR1 and CDR2 sequences are PRHDT and FYEKMQ (reference sequence). DNA of the CDR3: TGTGCCAGCAGCTGGGGTCGGAGCGGGAGGGCCAAAGAGCAGTACTTC. It translates to CASSWGRSGRAKEQYF.

The table lists this clone with a few counts. Other DNA sequences in this specimen translate into the identical CDR3. The V call is TRBV18, the J call TRBJ1-2; no clear D gene. V lost 6 bases and J 8 bases, leaving 10 bases between the germline ends. This CDR3 is built from 11 residues. Germline values: CDR1 KGHSH, CDR2 LQKENI. CDR3 in DNA: TGTGCCAGCTCCCCGGGCGAGGGCTACACCTTC. It codes for CASSPGEGYTF.

To note about this clone: The same CDR3 also results from other DNA sequences found in this sample. The chain couples TRBV18 to TRBJ2-5, with D perhaps TRBD2 (7 bases). With 2 bases removed from V and 4 bases from J, the gap between germline ends came to 8 bases. Germline V gives CDR1 KGHSH, CDR2 LQKENI. The CDR3 contains 13 residues. The chain's CDR3 is CASSPRGGETQYF. DNA for the CDR3: TGTGCCAGCTCACCAAGGGGGGGAGAGACCCAGTACTTC.

V is TRBV4-2 and J is TRBJ2-3; 8 bases are shared with TRBD2. V shed 4 bases and J 11 bases; nucleotides not matched to a gene: 2. The CDR3 covers 11 residues. From germline, CDR1 is LGHNA and CDR2 YNFKEQ. The CDR3 loop is CASSPGTRQYF. The CDR3 DNA reads TGTGCCAGCAGCCCGGGGACTAGGCAGTATTTT.

This clone occurred a few times. The chain recombines TRBV9 with TRBJ1-1, with D perhaps TRBD1 (6 bases). Trimming pared 4 bases from V and 5 bases from J, leaving 15 bases between. The CDR3 sequence is 14 residues long. Germline V gives CDR1 SGDLS, CDR2 YYNGEE. CDR3 DNA: TGTGCCAGCAGCCCAGGGGCGGGCAAAACTGAAGCTTTCTTT. The encoded protein is CASSPGAGKTEAFF.

This chain links TRBV9 with TRBJ2-5, with no clear D. V lost 0 bases and J lost 4, with 10 bases in between. There are 14 residues in the CDR3. Germline CDR1 SGDLS, CDR2 YYNGEE. CDR3 sequence: CASSVGGSPETQYF. As DNA, the CDR3 is TGTGCCAGCAGCGTAGGGGGTAGCCCAGAGACCCAGTACTTC.

This clone was counted a few times. The chain recombines TRBV18 with TRBJ2-7; 9 bases fit TRBD1. The V and J ends lost 4 bases and 2 bases, in that order; junction bases with no gene match: 3. The CDR3 runs to 14 residues. Germline CDR1 reads KGHSH; CDR2 reads LQKENI. The CDR3, as DNA: TGTGCCAGCTCACAGGACAGGGGCGCCTACGAGCAGTACTTC. Translation gives CASSQDRGAYEQYF. The variable domain in full, completed from reference TRBV18 and TRBJ2-7, reads NAGVMQNPRHLVRRRGQEARLRCSPMKGHSHVYWYRQLPEEGLKFMVYLQKENIIDESGMPKERFSAEFPKEGPSILRIQQVVRGDSAAYFCASSQDRGAYEQYFGPGTRLTVT.

J is TRBJ1-1 and V is TRBV5-1; D not resolved. The germline V gene has CDR1 SGHRS and CDR2 YFSETQ. The length of the CDR3 is 15 residues. V lost 0 bases, J lost 0 bases, and 9 bases lay in between. In nucleotides, the CDR3 is TGCGCCAGCAGCTTGGGACCCACCTTGAACACTGAAGCTTTCTTT. Translating gives CASSLGPTLNTEAFF.

The rearrangement links TRBV4-3 to TRBJ2-2, with D perhaps TRBD1 (5 bases). Germline V gene lookup returns CDR1 LGHNA and CDR2 YSLEER. Trimming removed 0 bases from V and 0 bases from J, with 8 bases in between. This CDR3 has 16 amino acids. The CDR3 loop is CASSQDAGTNTGELFF. The CDR3 DNA reads TGCGCCAGCAGCCAAGATGCAGGGACGAACACCGGGGAGCTGTTTTTT.

This clone has more than one count but fewer than ten. The chain employs TRBV5-6 and TRBJ2-4; the match to TRBD1 covers 7 bases. The ends lost 1 base at V and 2 bases at J; junction bases unmatched: 15. CDR1 SGHDT and CDR2 YYEEEE come from the germline V gene. This CDR3 region has 19 residues. The CDR3 loop is CASSLSRDRALNSKNIQYF. The CDR3 DNA reads as TGTGCCAGCAGCTTGTCGCGTGACAGGGCCCTCAACTCCAAAAACATTCAGTACTTC.

This rearrangement joins TRBV9 to TRBJ1-1, with D unresolved. Germline CDR1 reads SGDLS; CDR2 reads YYNGEE. V shed 0 bases and J shed 5 bases, with 5 bases lying between them. There are 12 residues in the CDR3. The CDR3 here is CASSVGMTEAFF. CDR3 in DNA: TGTGCCAGCAGCGTAGGGATGACTGAAGCTTTCTTT.